This TCR beta chain comes out of a study of control samples from healthy donors and cancer patients. The germline V and J ends were trimmed by 3 bases and 0 bases, with 5 bases remaining between them. CDR1 SGHDN and CDR2 FVKESK come from the germline V gene. This CDR3 is built from 13 residues. Profiling relied on immunoSEQ multiplex PCR, and the TCRdb table lists in-frame clones only, not all of them. Of roughly 80,000 clones listed, around 92% are singletons. Material for sequencing was blood. The chain has TRBV14 and TRBJ1-1; D gene ambiguous. The receptor was isolated from a man aged 45-65 years in good health. For the CDR3, the DNA is TGTGCCAGCAGCCATATGATGAACACTGAAGCTTTCTTT. Translation gives CASSHMMNTEAFF.